A single sample gave rise to the 9 T cell receptor beta chains below, sequenced in a study of shared clonotypes between healthy human individuals. Data came from immunoSEQ multiplex PCR; TCRdb stores just in-frame clones and leaves some out. The sample shows 2 million or so clones, over 85% of them seen only once. The sample was naive CD4+ T cells sorted from blood. Subset denoted: CD45RA+ positively selected. These receptors were taken from a man between 18 and 35 years old in good health.

The V call is TRBV7-9, the J call TRBJ2-3, with D uncertain. Trimming took off 1 base at V and 4 bases at J, with 6 bases between the two ends. CDR1 and CDR2 from the germline V gene are SEHNR and FQNEAQ (reference sequence). There are 13 residues in the CDR3. The CDR3 protein is CASSLVPADTQYF. CDR3 bases: TGTGCCAGCAGCTTAGTTCCCGCAGATACGCAGTATTTT.

V and J are TRBV25-1 and TRBJ2-1, with 10 nucleotides matching TRBD2. Germline CDR1 MGHDK, CDR2 SYGVNS. V trimming: 4 bases; J trimming: 7 bases; junction bases outside the gene matches: 7. There are 15 residues in the CDR3. CDR3 sequence: CASSANSGRNNEQFF. Here the CDR3 DNA reads TGTGCCAGCAGTGCCAATAGCGGGAGGAATAATGAGCAGTTCTTC.

The rearrangement links TRBV7-9 to TRBJ1-1; tentative D call: TRBD1 (5 bases). V lost 1 base and J lost 2, with 11 bases in between. This CDR3 contains 15 residues. Germline CDR1 is SEHNR and CDR2 is FQNEAQ (reference sequence). The CDR3 DNA is TGTGCCAGCAGCTTAGGGGCAGGGTTTAACACTGAAGCTTTCTTT. It is translated as CASSLGAGFNTEAFF.

To note about this clone: An end of the junction does not agree with germline; a read error may underlie this. The chain is built from TRBV19 and TRBJ2-7; D possibly corresponds to TRBD2 (6 bases). The CDR3 consists of 16 residues. Germline V gene data show CDR1 as LNHDA and CDR2 as SQIVND (reference sequence). CDR3 nucleotides: TGCGCAGTTGGGGGGAGCGGCTACTCAACCCCCTACGAGCAGTACTTC. Translating it yields CAVGGSGYSTPYEQYF.

The chain employs TRBV6-1 and TRBJ1-4; D remains unclear. This CDR3 contains 12 residues. V lost 3 bases and J 8 bases, leaving 7 bases between the germline ends. The V gene's germline CDR1 is MNHNS and CDR2 SASEGT. CDR3 sequence (DNA): TGTGCCAGCAGTGACAGGAAGGAAAAACTGTTTTTT. It encodes CASSDRKEKLFF.

The chain carries TRBV5-1 and TRBJ2-1; 8 bases are a match to TRBD1. This CDR3 region has 16 residues. Germline loops: CDR1 SGHRS, CDR2 YFSETQ. The junction had 15 bases not matched to a gene; V was cut back by 5 bases and J by 8 bases. DNA of the CDR3: TGCGCCAGCAGGTTCGGGGACAGGACGGCTTACGATGAGCAGTTCTTC. Amino acid sequence: CASRFGDRTAYDEQFF.

The rearrangement links TRBV6-1 to TRBJ1-2, with D tentatively TRBD1 (6 bases). The CDR3 runs 11 residues. The germline V gene encodes CDR1 MNHNS and CDR2 SASEGT. Deletions cut 7 bases from V and 6 bases from J, with 9 bases between. The CDR3 DNA reads as TGTGCCAGCACAAGGGGGAATGGCTACACCTTC. This codes for CASTRGNGYTF.

The chain uses TRBV4-1 and TRBJ2-1; the D gene is possibly TRBD2 (6 bases). CDR3 length: 15 amino acids. V was clipped by 3 bases and J by 7 bases, with 16 bases between them. Germline CDR1 is MGHRA and CDR2 is YSYEKL. CDR3 in amino acids: CASSQGVSGRNEQFF. The CDR3 DNA sequence: TGCGCCAGCAGCCAGGGCGTGAGCGGGCGAAATGAGCAGTTCTTC.

The rearrangement links TRBV4-1 to TRBJ2-2, with a tentative D call TRBD2 (6 bases). Deletions cut 0 bases from V and 6 bases from J, with 11 bases between. CDR3 length: 15 amino acids. CDR1 MGHRA and CDR2 YSYEKL come from the germline V gene. CDR3 sequence: CASSQEPGGSGELFF. The CDR3, as DNA: TGCGCCAGCAGCCAAGAACCTGGGGGGTCCGGGGAGCTGTTTTTT.